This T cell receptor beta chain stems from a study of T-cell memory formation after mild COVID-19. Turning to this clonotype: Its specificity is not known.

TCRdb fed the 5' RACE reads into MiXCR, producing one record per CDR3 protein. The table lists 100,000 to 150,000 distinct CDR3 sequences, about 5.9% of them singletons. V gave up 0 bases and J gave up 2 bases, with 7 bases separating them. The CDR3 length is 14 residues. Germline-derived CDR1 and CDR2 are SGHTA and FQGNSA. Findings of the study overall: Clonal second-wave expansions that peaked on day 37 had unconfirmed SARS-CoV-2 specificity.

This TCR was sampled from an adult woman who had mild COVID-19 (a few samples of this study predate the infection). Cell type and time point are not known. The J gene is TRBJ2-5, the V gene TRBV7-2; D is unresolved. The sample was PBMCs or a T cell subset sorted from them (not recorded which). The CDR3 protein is CASSLAATQETQYF. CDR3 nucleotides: TGTGCCAGCAGCTTAGCGGCTACACAAGAGACCCAGTACTTC.